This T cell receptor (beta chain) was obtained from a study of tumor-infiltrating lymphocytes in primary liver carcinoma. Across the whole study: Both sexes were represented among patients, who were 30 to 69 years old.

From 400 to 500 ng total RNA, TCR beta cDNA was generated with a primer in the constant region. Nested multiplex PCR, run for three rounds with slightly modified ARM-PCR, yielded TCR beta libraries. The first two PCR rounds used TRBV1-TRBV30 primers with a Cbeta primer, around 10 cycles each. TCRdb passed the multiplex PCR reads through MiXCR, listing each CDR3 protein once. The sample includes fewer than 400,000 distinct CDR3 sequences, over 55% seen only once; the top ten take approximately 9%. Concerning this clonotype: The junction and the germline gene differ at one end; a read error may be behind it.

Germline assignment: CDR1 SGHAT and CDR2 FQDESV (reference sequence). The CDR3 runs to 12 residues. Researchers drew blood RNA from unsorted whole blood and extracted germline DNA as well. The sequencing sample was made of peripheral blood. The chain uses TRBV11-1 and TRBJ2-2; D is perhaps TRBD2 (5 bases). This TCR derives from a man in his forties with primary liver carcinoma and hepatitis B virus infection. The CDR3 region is CASSLGTGELLF. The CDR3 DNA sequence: TGTGCCAGCAGCTTAGGAACCGGGGAGCTGCTTTTT.